This T cell receptor beta chain emerged from a study of T cell responses to AZD1222 COVID-19 vaccine. The method was immunoSEQ multiplex PCR; TCRdb's version includes in-frame clones alone and lacks a portion of them. The repertoire holds over 110,000 clones, with roughly 92% as singletons. The germline V and J ends were trimmed by 5 bases and 5 bases, with 12 bases remaining between them. Per germline, CDR1 MNHNY and CDR2 SVGAGI (reference sequence). This CDR3 has 13 amino acids. As to this clone: What it recognizes is unknown.

Study-wide results and limits: Elevations in Spike-specific TCR breadth and depth followed administration of two AZD1222 doses.

Sequenced here: peripheral blood, sampled 28 days after the second AZD1222 dose. The genes are TRBV6-6 and TRBJ1-2, with D tentatively TRBD1 (6 bases). The sequence came from an adult who received the AZD1222 COVID-19 vaccine. The CDR3 region has the DNA TGTGCCAGCAGTCCCTGGCAGGGGTATGGCTACACCTTC. Amino acid sequence: CASSPWQGYGYTF.